The source of this T cell receptor (beta chain) is a study of human T cells and chemical hapten exposure. Study overall: Slight differences in pooled library volume were the main source of varying TCR yields across samples.

V dropped 6 bases and J dropped 1 base, with 9 bases sitting between them. CDR1 and CDR2 from the germline V gene are SGHTA and FQGNSA. The CDR3 spans 14 residues. This sample's time point: healthy volunteer bleed at 2 weeks. Unseparated into fractions, whole blood served as the source from which total RNA was extracted. Individual cDNA molecules each carried unique molecular identifiers attached by the library. TCRdb re-called the RACE reads through MiXCR, storing one row per CDR3 protein. The sample has about 46,000 distinct CDR3 sequences, approximately 4.7% seen once. General study results and limits: TCRs exceeding a frequency of 1 in 1000 stayed unchanged under DPC sensitization.

Ten or more counts support this clonotype. Its antigen is currently unknown. The receptor was derived from a female donor in good health. Some clones in this sample may be carry-over from other donors' samples. The rearrangement joins TRBV7-2 to TRBJ1-4; no reliable D call. The specimen was whole blood. CDR3 sequence (DNA): TGTGCCAGCAGGAAAGACGGAACTAATGAAAAACTGTTTTTT. It codes for CASRKDGTNEKLFF.